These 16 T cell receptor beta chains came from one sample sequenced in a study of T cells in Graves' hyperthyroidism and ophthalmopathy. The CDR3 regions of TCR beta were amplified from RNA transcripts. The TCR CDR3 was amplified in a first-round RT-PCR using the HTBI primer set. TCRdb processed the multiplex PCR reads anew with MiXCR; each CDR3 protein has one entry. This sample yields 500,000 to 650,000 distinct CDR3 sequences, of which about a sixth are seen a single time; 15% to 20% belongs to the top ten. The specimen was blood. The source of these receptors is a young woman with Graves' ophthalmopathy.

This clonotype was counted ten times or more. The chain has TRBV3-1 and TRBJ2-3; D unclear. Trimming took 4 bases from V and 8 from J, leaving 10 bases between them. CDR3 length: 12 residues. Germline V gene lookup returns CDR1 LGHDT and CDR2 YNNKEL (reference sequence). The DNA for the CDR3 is TGTGCCAGCAGCCGCACCGCCCGTACGCAGTATTTT. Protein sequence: CASSRTARTQYF.

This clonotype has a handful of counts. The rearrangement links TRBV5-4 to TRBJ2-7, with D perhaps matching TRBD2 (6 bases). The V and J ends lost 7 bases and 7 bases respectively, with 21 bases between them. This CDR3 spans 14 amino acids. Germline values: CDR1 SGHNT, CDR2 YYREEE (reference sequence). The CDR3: CASRQLAASSEQYF. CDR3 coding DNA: TGTGCCAGCCGCCAACTAGCCGCGAGTAGTGAGCAGTACTTC.

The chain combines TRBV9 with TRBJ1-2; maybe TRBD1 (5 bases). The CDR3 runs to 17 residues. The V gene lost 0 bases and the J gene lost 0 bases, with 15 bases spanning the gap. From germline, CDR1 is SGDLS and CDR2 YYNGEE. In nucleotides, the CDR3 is TGTGCCAGCAGCGTAGCCCCGGTAGGGGACGCTAACTATGGCTACACCTTC. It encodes CASSVAPVGDANYGYTF. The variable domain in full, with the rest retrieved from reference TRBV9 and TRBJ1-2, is DSGVTQTPKHLITATGQRVTLRCSPRSGDLSVYWYQQSLDQGLQFLIQYYNGEERAKGNILERFSAQQFPDLHSELNLSSLELGDSALYFCASSVAPVGDANYGYTFGSGTRLTVV.

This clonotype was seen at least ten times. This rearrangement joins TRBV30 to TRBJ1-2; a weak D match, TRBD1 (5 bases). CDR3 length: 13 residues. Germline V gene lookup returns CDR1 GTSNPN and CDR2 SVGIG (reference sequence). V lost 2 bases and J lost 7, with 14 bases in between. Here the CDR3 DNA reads TGTGCCTGGAGTTGGAGGGGAGAAGGTGGCTACACCTTC. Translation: CAWSWRGEGGYTF.

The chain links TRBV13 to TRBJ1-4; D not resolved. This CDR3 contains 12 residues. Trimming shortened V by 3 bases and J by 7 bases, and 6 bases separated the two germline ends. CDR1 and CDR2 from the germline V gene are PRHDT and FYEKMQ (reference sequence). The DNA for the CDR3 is TGTGCCAGCAGCTTTTATCCTGAAAAACTGTTTTTT. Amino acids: CASSFYPEKLFF.

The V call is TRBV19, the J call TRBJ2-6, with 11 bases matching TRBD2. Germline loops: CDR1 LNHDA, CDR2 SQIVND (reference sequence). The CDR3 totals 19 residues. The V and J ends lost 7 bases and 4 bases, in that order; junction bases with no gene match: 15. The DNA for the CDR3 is TGTGCCAGTACTAAGATGGGACTAGCGGACTTGGGGGGGGCCAACGTCCTGACTTTC. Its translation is CASTKMGLADLGGANVLTF.

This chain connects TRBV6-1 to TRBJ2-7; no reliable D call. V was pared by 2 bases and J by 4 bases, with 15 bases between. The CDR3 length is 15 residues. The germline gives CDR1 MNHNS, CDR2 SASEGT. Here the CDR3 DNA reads TGTGCCAGCAGTGAATCGCGGAACGGAGCATACGAGCAGTACTTC. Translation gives CASSESRNGAYEQYF.

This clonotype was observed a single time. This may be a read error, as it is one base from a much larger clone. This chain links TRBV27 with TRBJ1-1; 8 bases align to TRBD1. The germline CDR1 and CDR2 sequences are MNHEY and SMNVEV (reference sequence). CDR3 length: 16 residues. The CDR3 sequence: CASNTGTGALNAEAFF. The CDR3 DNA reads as TGTGCCAGCAACACCGGGACAGGCGCTCTGAACGCTGAAGCTTTCTTT.

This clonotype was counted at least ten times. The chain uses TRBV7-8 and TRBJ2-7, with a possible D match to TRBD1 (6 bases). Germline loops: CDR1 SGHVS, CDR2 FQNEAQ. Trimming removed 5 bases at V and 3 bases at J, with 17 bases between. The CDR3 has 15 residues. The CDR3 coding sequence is TGTGCCAGCAGCCCGACAGGTCCAGCATTCTACGAGCAGTACTTC. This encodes CASSPTGPAFYEQYF.

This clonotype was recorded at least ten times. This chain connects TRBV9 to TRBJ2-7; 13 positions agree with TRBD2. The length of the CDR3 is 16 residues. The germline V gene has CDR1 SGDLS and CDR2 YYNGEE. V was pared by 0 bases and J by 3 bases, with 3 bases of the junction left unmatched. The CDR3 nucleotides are TGTGCCAGCAGCGTAGGACTAGCGGGGGGATTCTACGAGCAGTACTTC. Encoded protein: CASSVGLAGGFYEQYF. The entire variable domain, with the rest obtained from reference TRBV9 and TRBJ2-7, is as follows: DSGVTQTPKHLITATGQRVTLRCSPRSGDLSVYWYQQSLDQGLQFLIQYYNGEERAKGNILERFSAQQFPDLHSELNLSSLELGDSALYFCASSVGLAGGFYEQYFGPGTRLTVT.

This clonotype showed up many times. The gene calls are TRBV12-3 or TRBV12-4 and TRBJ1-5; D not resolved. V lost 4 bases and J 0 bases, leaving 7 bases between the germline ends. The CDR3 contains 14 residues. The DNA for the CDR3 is TGTGCCAGCAGTTCTCAGTTTAGCAATCAGCCCCAGCATTTT. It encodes CASSSQFSNQPQHF.

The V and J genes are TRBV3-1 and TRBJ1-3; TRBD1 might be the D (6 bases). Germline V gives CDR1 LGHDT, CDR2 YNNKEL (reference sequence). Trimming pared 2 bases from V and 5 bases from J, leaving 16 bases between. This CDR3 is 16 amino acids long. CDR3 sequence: CASSQTRTGIRNTIYF. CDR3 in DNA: TGTGCCAGCAGCCAAACCAGAACAGGGATTAGAAACACCATATATTTT.

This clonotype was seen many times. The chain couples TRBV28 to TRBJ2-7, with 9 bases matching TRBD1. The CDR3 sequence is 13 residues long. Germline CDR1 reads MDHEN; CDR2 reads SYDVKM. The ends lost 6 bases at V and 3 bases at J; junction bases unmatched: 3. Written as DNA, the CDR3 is TGTGCCAGCAGAACGGGACAGGGCTACGAGCAGTACTTC. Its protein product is CASRTGQGYEQYF.

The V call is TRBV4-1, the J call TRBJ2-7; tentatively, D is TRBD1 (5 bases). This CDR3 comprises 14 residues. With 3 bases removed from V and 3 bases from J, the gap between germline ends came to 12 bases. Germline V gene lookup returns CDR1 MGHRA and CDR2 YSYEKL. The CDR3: CASSHEPGYYEQYF. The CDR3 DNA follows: TGCGCCAGCAGCCACGAACCAGGGTACTACGAGCAGTACTTC.

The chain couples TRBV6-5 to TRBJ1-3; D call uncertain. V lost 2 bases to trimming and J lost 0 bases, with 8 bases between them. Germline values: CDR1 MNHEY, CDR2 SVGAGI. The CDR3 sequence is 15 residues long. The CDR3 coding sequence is TGTGCCAGCAGTTACATGGACCTCTCTGGAAACACCATATATTTT. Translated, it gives CASSYMDLSGNTIYF.

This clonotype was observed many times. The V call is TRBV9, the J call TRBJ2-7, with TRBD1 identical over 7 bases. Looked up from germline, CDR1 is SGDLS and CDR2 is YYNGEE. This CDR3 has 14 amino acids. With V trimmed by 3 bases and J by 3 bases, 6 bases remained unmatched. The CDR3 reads CASSGGQRLYEQYF. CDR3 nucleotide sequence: TGTGCCAGCAGCGGGGGACAGCGCCTCTACGAGCAGTACTTC. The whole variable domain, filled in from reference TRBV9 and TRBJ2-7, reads DSGVTQTPKHLITATGQRVTLRCSPRSGDLSVYWYQQSLDQGLQFLIQYYNGEERAKGNILERFSAQQFPDLHSELNLSSLELGDSALYFCASSGGQRLYEQYFGPGTRLTVT.